A single sample is the source of the 14 T cell receptor beta chains below, sequenced in a study of T cell changes during pregnancy in multiple sclerosis (dated by TCRdb to the late 2010s). The receptor library was made with the immunoSEQ multiplex PCR assay. In TCRdb, the immuneACCESS table is reduced to in-frame sequences with V and J assigned. These tables do not hold every clone; where another copy was compared, an unresolved V gene accounts for under half, and the others remain unexplained. The sample table records about 36,000 clones; approximately 90% of these occur just once. Of the sample, roughly 0.56% is held by the ten largest clones. The sample consisted of CD4+ T cells from peripheral blood mononuclear cells, taken in the first trimester of pregnancy. These receptor sequences come from a female donor with multiple sclerosis, enrolled in a pregnancy study.

This clone was seen just once. J is TRBJ2-5 and V is TRBV5-1; TRBD2 matches 7 bases. This CDR3 is 18 amino acids long. V lost 0 bases and J lost 4; bases outside the gene matches: 15. Germline-derived CDR1 and CDR2 are SGHRS and YFSETQ. CDR3 nucleotide sequence: TGCGCCAGCAGCTTGGGTTTTGCGGGGGAGAATTTGCGAGAGACCCAGTACTTC. This encodes CASSLGFAGENLRETQYF. The variable domain in full, with the rest retrieved from reference TRBV5-1 and TRBJ2-5, is KAGVTQTPRYLIKTRGQQVTLSCSPISGHRSVSWYQQTPGQGLQFLFEYFSETQRNKGNFPGRFSGRQFSNSRSEMNVSTLELGDSALYLCASSLGFAGENLRETQYFGPGTRLLVL.

The chain couples TRBV9 to TRBJ1-3; TRBD1 matches at 7 bases. The CDR3 consists of 14 residues. Germline CDR1 and CDR2: SGDLS and YYNGEE. With 3 bases clipped from V and 4 bases from J, the junction kept 4 bases outside the gene matches. CDR3: CASSARDRGNTIYF. CDR3 DNA sequence: TGTGCCAGCAGCGCCAGGGACAGAGGAAACACCATATATTTT.

The rearrangement joins TRBV4-1 to TRBJ2-7; 8 nucleotides line up with TRBD2. Germline V gene data show CDR1 as MGHRA and CDR2 as YSYEKL. The CDR3 consists of 17 residues. J lost 4 bases, V lost 1 base, and 12 bases had no gene match. The DNA for the CDR3 is TGCGCCAGCAGCCAAGTCGTCGCGGGAGGACCTAGGTACGAGCAGTACTTC. Amino acids: CASSQVVAGGPRYEQYF.

The CDR3 DNA follows: TGTGCCAGTAGTATCATGAGAAGGGGCGTTGGGACTGAAGCTTTCTTT. This sequence encodes CASSIMRRGVGTEAFF. The rearrangement uses TRBV19 and TRBJ1-1, with D possibly being TRBD1 (5 bases). The ends were cut back, 3 bases at V and 5 bases at J, with 19 bases in the middle. Germline CDR1 and CDR2: LNHDA and SQIVND (reference sequence). The CDR3 extends over 16 amino acids.

V is TRBV9 and J is TRBJ1-6; 12 nucleotides align to TRBD1. This CDR3 spans 15 amino acids. Losses at the gene ends were 3 bases for V and 9 bases for J; bases not matched to a gene: 4. The germline CDR1 and CDR2 sequences are SGDLS and YYNGEE. This chain's CDR3 is CASSGGDRGLSPLHF. Written as DNA, the CDR3 is TGTGCCAGCAGCGGGGGGGACAGGGGGCTTTCACCCCTCCACTTT.

This chain joins TRBV19 and TRBJ1-2; D uncertain. The V gene lost 7 bases and the J gene lost 5 bases, with 11 bases spanning the gap. The CDR3 runs to 12 residues. CDR1 and CDR2 from the germline V gene are LNHDA and SQIVND (reference sequence). The CDR3 nucleotides read TGTGCCAGTACCATGGACTTTTATGGCTACACCTTC. This translates into CASTMDFYGYTF. The variable domain in full, completed from reference TRBV19 and TRBJ1-2, reads DGGITQSPKYLFRKEGQNVTLSCEQNLNHDAMYWYRQDPGQGLRLIYYSQIVNDFQKGDIAEGYSVSREKKESFPLTVTSAQKNPTAFYLCASTMDFYGYTFGSGTRLTVV.

The V call is TRBV7-9, the J call TRBJ2-1; 8 bases fit TRBD2. The V gene's germline CDR1 is SEHNR and CDR2 FQNEAQ (reference sequence). Germline trimming cut 5 bases from V and 7 bases from J; bases unmatched to any gene: 4. The length of the CDR3 is 13 residues. The CDR3 reads CASSPPGGNEQFF. The CDR3 DNA is TGTGCCAGCAGCCCCCCGGGAGGGAATGAGCAGTTCTTC.

The chain employs TRBV7-8 and TRBJ1-6; TRBD1 is a possible D gene (5 bases). V gave up 5 bases and J gave up 6 bases, with 14 bases separating them. Germline V gene sequence: CDR1 SGHVS, CDR2 FQNEAQ. The CDR3 consists of 15 residues. Here the CDR3 DNA reads TGTGCCAGCAGCCCCTCAGGGATGCCTAATTCACCCCTCCACTTT. Protein sequence: CASSPSGMPNSPLHF. Looking up the rest from reference TRBV7-8 and TRBJ1-6 gives the full variable domain: GAGVSQSPRYKVAKRGQDVALRCDPISGHVSLFWYQQALGQGPEFLTYFQNEAQLDKSGLPSDRFFAERPEGSVSTLKIQRTQQEDSAVYLCASSPSGMPNSPLHFGNGTRLTVT.

This clone appeared once. V and J are TRBV11-2 and TRBJ1-5, with 10 bases that match TRBD1. CDR1 is SGHAT, CDR2 FQNNGV, per germline. Trimming at V came to 1 base and at J to 4 bases, leaving 1 base not matched to a gene. The CDR3 has 15 residues. The CDR3 loop is CASSLGQGANQPQHF. The CDR3 DNA reads TGTGCCAGCAGCTTAGGACAGGGGGCGAATCAGCCCCAGCATTTT.

To note about this clone: The same CDR3 can be traced to other DNA sequences in this sample. The chain has TRBV11-2 and TRBJ2-1, with D uncertain. The CDR3 runs to 15 residues. Trimming pared 8 bases from V and 0 bases from J, leaving 14 bases between. From germline, CDR1 is SGHAT and CDR2 FQNNGV. Here the CDR3 DNA reads TGTGCCAGCTCAAGCACTCTAAGCTCCTACAATGAGCAGTTCTTC. Protein: CASSSTLSSYNEQFF.

This clone showed up just a few times. V usage is TRBV30 and J usage is TRBJ1-1, with a possible D match to TRBD1 (6 bases). Germline CDR1 GTSNPN, CDR2 SVGIG (reference sequence). Trimming pared 0 bases from V and 7 bases from J, leaving 12 bases between. The CDR3 consists of 13 residues. The DNA for the CDR3 is TGTGCCTGGAGTGTTATGAAGGACAGTGAAGCTTTCTTT. Protein: CAWSVMKDSEAFF.

The rearrangement uses TRBV21-1 and TRBJ1-3. TRBV21-1 is a pseudogene segment. This CDR3 region has 16 residues. CDR3 DNA: TGTGCCAGCAGCAGAGACCACGAGGTCTCTGGAAACACCATATATTTT. It is translated as CASSRDHEVSGNTIYF.

This clone appeared a few times. This CDR3 reads CASSSESSYEQYF. The DNA of the CDR3 is TGTGCCAGTAGTAGCGAGAGCTCCTACGAGCAGTACTTC. The genes are TRBV19 and TRBJ2-7; D remains unclear. Germline assignment: CDR1 LNHDA and CDR2 SQIVND (reference sequence). Trimming took 4 bases from V and 0 from J, leaving 7 bases between them. The CDR3 is 13 residues long. The full variable domain, rest sourced from reference TRBV19 and TRBJ2-7, is DGGITQSPKYLFRKEGQNVTLSCEQNLNHDAMYWYRQDPGQGLRLIYYSQIVNDFQKGDIAEGYSVSREKKESFPLTVTSAQKNPTAFYLCASSSESSYEQYFGPGTRLTVT.

The genes are TRBV18 and TRBJ2-7; D is ambiguous. The CDR3 runs to 12 residues. Germline V CDR1 and CDR2: KGHSH, LQKENI. Trimming took 3 bases from V and 6 from J, leaving 9 bases between them. This CDR3 reads CASSPSPSEQYF. The CDR3 DNA follows: TGTGCCAGCTCACCTTCCCCCTCCGAGCAGTACTTC.